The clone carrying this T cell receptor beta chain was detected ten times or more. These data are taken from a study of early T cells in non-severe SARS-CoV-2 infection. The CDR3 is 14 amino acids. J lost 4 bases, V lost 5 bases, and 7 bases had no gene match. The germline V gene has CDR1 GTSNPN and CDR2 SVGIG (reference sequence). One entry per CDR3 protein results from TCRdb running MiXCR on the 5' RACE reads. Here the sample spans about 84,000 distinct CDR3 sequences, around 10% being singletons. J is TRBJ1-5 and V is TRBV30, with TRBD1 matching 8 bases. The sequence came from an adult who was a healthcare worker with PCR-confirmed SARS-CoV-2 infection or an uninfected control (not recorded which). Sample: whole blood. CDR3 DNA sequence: TGTGCCTGGGCCCTACGACAGGGGAATCAGCCCCAGCATTTT. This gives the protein CAWALRQGNQPQHF.